The rows below give T cell receptor beta chains drawn from one sample of a study of T cells in Graves' hyperthyroidism and ophthalmopathy. TCRdb redid the calling of the multiplex PCR reads with MiXCR, one entry per CDR3 protein. The data hold about 610,000 distinct CDR3 sequences, with about 14% observed a single time. The sequencing input was blood. The receptor source for this set is a woman aged 40 to 50 with Graves' ophthalmopathy. Both conserved end residues are part of each CDR3. D genes are given only for firm matches. Size values are once, few and many counts, or a class for expanded clones, and some rows have none.

CDR3 length,V gene,D gene,J gene,clone size,CDR3 DNA,CDR3 protein
13,TRBV10-3,.,TRBJ1-6,few,TGTGCCATCAGGGGGCCCTCAGGGTCACCCCTCCACTTT,CAIRGPSGSPLHF
12,TRBV2,.,TRBJ1-3,many,TGTGCCAGCGGGGGACACAGAAACACCATATATTTT,CASGGHRNTIYF
14,TRBV7-9,.,TRBJ2-5,many,TGTGCCAGCAGCTTAGTAACAGGCCAAGAGACCCAGTACTTC,CASSLVTGQETQYF
14,TRBV28,.,TRBJ2-7,many,TGTGCCAGCAGTCCGACCCACAGCTCCTACGAGCAGTACTTC,CASSPTHSSYEQYF
17,TRBV18,.,TRBJ1-1,.,TGTGCCAGCTCACCGACCCGGGACAAAGCCCCCGGTGGTGAAGCTTTCTTT,CASSPTRDKAPGGEAFF
17,TRBV7-2,TRBD2,TRBJ2-5,many,TGTGCCAGCACCCATGGGGGACTAGCGGGAGGCGGGGAGACCCAGTACTTC,CASTHGGLAGGGETQYF
14,TRBV20-1,.,TRBJ1-1,many,TGCAGTGCTAGGTTGGGGGGCACGGACACTGAAGCTTTCTTT,CSARLGGTDTEAFF
15,TRBV28,TRBD2,TRBJ2-7,.,TGTGCCAGCAGCGAAAGCGGGAGGGCCCCCTACGAGCAGTACTTC,CASSESGRAPYEQYF
14,TRBV12-3/TRBV12-4,TRBD1,TRBJ2-7,many,TGTGCCAGCAGACTGACAGGGTCTTCCTACGAGCAGTACTTC,CASRLTGSSYEQYF
15,TRBV2,.,TRBJ2-2,many,TGTGCCAGCAGTGAATTAGGGAAGGACACCGGGGAGCTGTTTTTT,CASSELGKDTGELFF
13,TRBV12-3/TRBV12-4,.,TRBJ2-7,many,TGTGCCAGCAGTAGGGACATAGCCTACGAGCAGTACTTC,CASSRDIAYEQYF
14,TRBV6-5,.,TRBJ1-2,many,TGTGCCAGCAGTTACGGGGGGGCGGACTATGGCTACACCTTC,CASSYGGADYGYTF
15,TRBV19,TRBD1,TRBJ2-7,.,TGTGCCAGTAGGAACACCGGGACAGGGGGCTACGAGCAGTACTTC,CASRNTGTGGYEQYF
11,TRBV20-1,.,TRBJ2-7,many,TGCAGTGCTACGACTAGCTACGAGCAGTACTTC,CSATTSYEQYF
14,TRBV20-1,.,TRBJ2-7,many,TGCAGTGCTAGCCTACAGGGTAGGCGTTACGAGCAGTACTTC,CSASLQGRRYEQYF
13,TRBV2,.,TRBJ2-5,many,TGTGCCAGCAGTGATTGGAGTTCAGAGACCCAGTACTTC,CASSDWSSETQYF
15,TRBV19,.,TRBJ1-3,.,TGTGCCAGTAGGCAATACGGGATCTCTGGAAACACCATATATTTT,CASRQYGISGNTIYF
17,TRBV7-8,TRBD1,TRBJ2-4,once,TGTGCCAGCAGCCCATTGACAGGGCCACTAGCCAAAAACATTCAGTACTTC,CASSPLTGPLAKNIQYF
16,TRBV11-1,.,TRBJ2-2,many,TGTGCCAGCAGCTTAGGTCCCGGCGGATTCACCGGGGAGCTGTTTTTT,CASSLGPGGFTGELFF
11,TRBV30,.,TRBJ2-2,many,TGTGCCTGGAGTCCAACCGGGGAGCTGTTTTTT,CAWSPTGELFF
12,TRBV29-1,.,TRBJ1-1,many,TGCAGCTCCTCGACAGCGAACACTGAAGCTTTCTTT,CSSSTANTEAFF
12,TRBV20-1,.,TRBJ2-7,many,TGCAGTGCTCAGGATTACCTCTACGAGCAGTACTTC,CSAQDYLYEQYF
14,TRBV9,.,TRBJ1-1,few,TGTGCCAGCAGCCCTCAGGCTGCTAACACTGAAGCTTTCTTT,CASSPQAANTEAFF
14,TRBV12-3/TRBV12-4,TRBD1,TRBJ1-2,.,TGTGCCAGCAGACCGAACCTAGGGACAGCTGGCTACACCTTC,CASRPNLGTAGYTF
15,TRBV9,.,TRBJ2-7,.,TGTGCCAGCAGCGTAGGTGGGATCGATGTATACGAGCAGTACTTC,CASSVGGIDVYEQYF
15,TRBV6-1,TRBD1,TRBJ1-5,many,TGTGCCAGCAGTGAGGGGACAGCTAGCAATCAGCCCCAGCATTTT,CASSEGTASNQPQHF
14,TRBV4-3,.,TRBJ2-2,many,TGCGCCAGCAGCCAAGATGGCCGCACCGGGGAGCTGTTTTTT,CASSQDGRTGELFF
13,TRBV6-2/TRBV6-3,TRBD1,TRBJ1-2,many,TGTGCCAGCAGCTCGGACAGGGTCTATGGCTACACCTTC,CASSSDRVYGYTF
12,TRBV20-1,.,TRBJ1-2,many,TGCAGTGCTCCGGGCCTTAACTATGGCTACACCTTC,CSAPGLNYGYTF
16,TRBV28,TRBD1,TRBJ2-7,.,TGTGCCAGCAGTTCCACGGGAGGGACAGGGGGCGCTTGGGGGTACTTC,CASSSTGGTGGAWGYF
12,TRBV5-1,.,TRBJ1-1,.,TGCGCCAGCAGCTTCCCGGGACCTGAAGCTTTCTTT,CASSFPGPEAFF
13,TRBV3-1,.,TRBJ1-1,.,TGTGCCAGCAGCCAAGGGCCCGGCATAGAAGCTTTCTTT,CASSQGPGIEAFF
17,TRBV11-1,.,TRBJ2-7,.,TGTGCCAGCAGCTGGCCGTCATCCCAACTAGGTTCCTACGAGCAGTACTTC,CASSWPSSQLGSYEQYF
13,TRBV20-1,.,TRBJ2-7,many,TGCAGTGCTAAGAGGGGTAGCTCCTACGAGCAGTACTTC,CSAKRGSSYEQYF
14,TRBV12-3/TRBV12-4,TRBD2,TRBJ2-7,many,TGTGCCAGCAGTACTAGCGGGCGTCGCTACGAGCAGTACTTC,CASSTSGRRYEQYF
13,TRBV19,.,TRBJ2-7,once,TGTGCCAGTAGTATAGCCATGGCCTACGAGCAGTACTTC,CASSIAMAYEQYF
17,TRBV28,TRBD1,TRBJ1-1,.,TGTGCCAGCAGAACCCGGGACAGGGGGTACATGAACACTGAAGCTTTCTTT,CASRTRDRGYMNTEAFF
18,TRBV7-8,.,TRBJ2-2,many,TGTGCCAGCAGCCCGGGACTTATCATTAGAACGAACACCGGGGAGCTGTTTTTT,CASSPGLIIRTNTGELFF
14,TRBV5-1,TRBD1,TRBJ2-5,.,TGCGCCAGCAGCTCCACCGGGACAGCAGAGACCCAGTACTTC,CASSSTGTAETQYF
16,TRBV9,.,TRBJ1-3,few,TGTGCCAGCAGCGTAGAGCCGGATCGGGGTGGAAACACCATATATTTT,CASSVEPDRGGNTIYF
15,TRBV6-1,.,TRBJ1-5,many,TGTGCCAGCAGTGGGACCGGAATTAGCAATCAGCCCCAGCATTTT,CASSGTGISNQPQHF
16,TRBV20-1,.,TRBJ1-5,many,TGCAGTGCTAGTTTATCCGCCGGGGAGCGGCATCAGCCCCAGCATTTT,CSASLSAGERHQPQHF